This T cell receptor (beta chain) was captured in a study of identical twins. Study results and caveats: Zero-insertion findings could be partly confounded by invariant cells (MAIT and iNKT cells). Out-of-frame alpha sequences common to twins exhibited an excess of low generation probability.

It was template switching that added a universal primer site, and there were unique molecular identifiers on the cDNA. TCRdb processed the 5' RACE reads anew with MiXCR; each CDR3 protein has one entry. The table includes 420,000 or so distinct CDR3 sequences, around a sixth detected once. Germline CDR1 and CDR2: MDHEN and SYDVKM. There are 15 residues in the CDR3. V was shortened by 6 bases and J by 0 bases, with 15 bases between the two germline ends. This clonotype was seen repeatedly, ten times or more. Its target is not known. Sequenced material: naive T cells sorted from blood. The sequence derives from a man aged 45 to 65 in good health. The chain has TRBV28 and TRBJ2-7; TRBD1 might be the D (6 bases). The CDR3 is CASSVGQPSSYEQYF. CDR3 nucleotides: TGTGCCAGCAGCGTAGGACAGCCCAGCTCCTACGAGCAGTACTTC.